The source of this T cell receptor (beta chain) is a study of Ad26.COV2.S vaccination and SARS-CoV-2 variants. Study background: By the intramuscular route, Ad26.COV2.S was given once, or twice 56 days apart.

TCRdb's copy holds only in-frame clones and misses some; the assay was immunoSEQ multiplex PCR. The sample consists of around 400,000 clones, 75% to 95% of them appearing once. The CDR3 is 14 residues long. V lost 6 bases and J lost 0, with 8 bases in between. From germline, CDR1 is ENHRY and CDR2 SYGVKD. Treatment of the sample: around 19 received Ad26.COV2.S at low or high dose, single or two shots; about 5 received placebo; per-sample allocation not given. Day 63 after the first injection of vaccine or placebo was the sampling time. Whole-study results and caveats: Non-spike TCR breadth showed similarity between vaccine and placebo recipients.

In the case of this clone: The antigen is not known.

Sequenced here: peripheral blood, sampled in a trial of Ad26.COV2.S vaccine versus placebo. The TCR originated in a person aged 18-65 years who received the Ad26.COV2.S COVID-19 vaccine or a placebo. J is TRBJ2-2 and V is TRBV10-3; D is possibly TRBD2 (6 bases). The CDR3 coding sequence is TGTGCCATCAGGGAGGGAACGAACACCGGGGAGCTGTTTTTT. Protein: CAIREGTNTGELFF.